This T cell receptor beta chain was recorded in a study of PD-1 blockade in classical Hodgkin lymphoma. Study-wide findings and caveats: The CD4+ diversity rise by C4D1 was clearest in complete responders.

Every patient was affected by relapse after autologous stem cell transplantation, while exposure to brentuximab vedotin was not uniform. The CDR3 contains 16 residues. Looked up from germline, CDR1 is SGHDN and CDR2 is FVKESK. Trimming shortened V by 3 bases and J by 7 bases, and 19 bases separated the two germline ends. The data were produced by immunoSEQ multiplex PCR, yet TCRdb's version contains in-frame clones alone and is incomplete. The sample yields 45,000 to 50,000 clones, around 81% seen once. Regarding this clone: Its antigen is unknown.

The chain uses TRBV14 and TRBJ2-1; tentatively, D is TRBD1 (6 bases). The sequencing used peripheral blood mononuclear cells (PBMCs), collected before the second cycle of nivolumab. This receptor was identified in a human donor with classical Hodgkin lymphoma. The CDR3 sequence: CASSQMGTPVRNEQFF. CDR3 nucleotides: TGTGCCAGCAGCCAGATGGGGACACCGGTGCGGAATGAGCAGTTCTTC. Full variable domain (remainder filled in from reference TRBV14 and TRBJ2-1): EAGVTQFPSHSVIEKGQTVTLRCDPISGHDNLYWYRRVMGKEIKFLLHFVKESKQDESGMPNNRFLAERTGGTYSTLKVQPAELEDSGVYFCASSQMGTPVRNEQFFGPGTRLTVL.